The 4 T cell receptor beta chains listed next were all sequenced from one sample in a study of blood T cell repertoires in COVID-19. Method: immunoSEQ multiplex PCR; TCRdb's copy keeps in-frame clones and lacks some. The data contain some 250,000 clones, roughly 76% of them singletons. Input material: peripheral blood. The receptors originated from a woman older than 75 with COVID-19, enrolled during active disease.

V is TRBV9 and J is TRBJ1-2; 7 bases match TRBD1. Germline trimming cut 3 bases from V and 4 bases from J; bases unmatched to any gene: 9. Per germline, CDR1 SGDLS and CDR2 YYNGEE. The CDR3 covers 15 residues. In DNA, the CDR3 is TGTGCCAGCAGCGCACAGTTAGGGGGCCTCTATGGCTACACCTTC. Encoded protein: CASSAQLGGLYGYTF.

The gene calls are TRBV12-3 or TRBV12-4 and TRBJ2-7; D is uncertain. The V end lost 8 bases, the J end lost 3 bases, and 8 bases lay between the germline ends. The CDR3 is 11 amino acids. The CDR3 reads CASSTFYEQYF. The DNA of the CDR3 is TGTGCCAGCTCCACTTTCTACGAGCAGTACTTC.

The CDR3 loop reads CASSSDRGWWKLFF. The CDR3 region has the DNA TGTGCCAGCAGCTCCGACAGGGGGTGGTGGAAACTGTTTTTT. The chain is built from TRBV7-9 and TRBJ1-4; 9 bases are a match to TRBD1. The trim removed 4 bases at V and 11 bases at J, leaving 8 bases unmatched. This CDR3 has 14 amino acids. CDR1 and CDR2 from the germline V gene are SEHNR and FQNEAQ (reference sequence).

This clone has only a few counts. This sequence joins TRBV18 and TRBJ2-5; TRBD1 might be the D (6 bases). Germline loops: CDR1 KGHSH, CDR2 LQKENI. The V end lost 3 bases, the J end lost 2 bases, and 13 bases lay between the germline ends. The CDR3 spans 15 residues. The CDR3 loop reads CASSPGTSRQETQYF. The CDR3 nucleotides are TGTGCCAGCTCACCTGGGACATCCCGTCAAGAGACCCAGTACTTC. The whole variable domain, remainder taken from reference TRBV18 and TRBJ2-5, is NAGVMQNPRHLVRRRGQEARLRCSPMKGHSHVYWYRQLPEEGLKFMVYLQKENIIDESGMPKERFSAEFPKEGPSILRIQQVVRGDSAAYFCASSPGTSRQETQYFGPGTRLLVL.